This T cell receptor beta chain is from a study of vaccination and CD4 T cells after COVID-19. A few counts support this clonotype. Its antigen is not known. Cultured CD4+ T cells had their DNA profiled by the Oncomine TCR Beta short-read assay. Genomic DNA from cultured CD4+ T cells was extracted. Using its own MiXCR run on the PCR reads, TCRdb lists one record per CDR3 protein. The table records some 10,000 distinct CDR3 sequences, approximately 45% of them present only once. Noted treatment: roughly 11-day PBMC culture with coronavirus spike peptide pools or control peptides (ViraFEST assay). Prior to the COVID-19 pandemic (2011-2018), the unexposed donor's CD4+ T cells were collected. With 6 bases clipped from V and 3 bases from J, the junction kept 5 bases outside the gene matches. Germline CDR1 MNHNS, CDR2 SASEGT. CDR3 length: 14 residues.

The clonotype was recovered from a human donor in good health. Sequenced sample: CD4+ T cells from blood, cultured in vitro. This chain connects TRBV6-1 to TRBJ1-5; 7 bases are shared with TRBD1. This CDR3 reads CASRPQGINQPQHF. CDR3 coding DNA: TGTGCCAGCAGGCCACAGGGGATCAATCAGCCCCAGCATTTT.